This T cell receptor beta chain came from a study of blood T cell repertoires in COVID-19. The length of the CDR3 is 13 residues. The ends were cut back, 4 bases at V and 5 bases at J, with 11 bases in the middle. CDR1 and CDR2 (germline): SNHLY, FYNNEI. In the authors' workflow: Cell counts per sample came from amplifying reference gene primers. Method: immunoSEQ multiplex PCR; TCRdb's copy keeps in-frame clones and lacks some. The V and J calls and clone size were taken over from that table, and D and trimming were inferred from the DNA. The data contain about 150,000 clones, 70% to 90% of them seen just once; the ten biggest clones take up around 8.1%.

The chain combines TRBV2 with TRBJ2-5; a possible D gene is TRBD2 (6 bases). The sample was peripheral blood. The receptor was derived from an older woman with COVID-19, enrolled during active disease. This CDR3 reads CASSVPSEETQYF. CDR3 coding DNA: TGTGCCAGCAGTGTTCCTAGCGAGGAGACCCAGTACTTC.